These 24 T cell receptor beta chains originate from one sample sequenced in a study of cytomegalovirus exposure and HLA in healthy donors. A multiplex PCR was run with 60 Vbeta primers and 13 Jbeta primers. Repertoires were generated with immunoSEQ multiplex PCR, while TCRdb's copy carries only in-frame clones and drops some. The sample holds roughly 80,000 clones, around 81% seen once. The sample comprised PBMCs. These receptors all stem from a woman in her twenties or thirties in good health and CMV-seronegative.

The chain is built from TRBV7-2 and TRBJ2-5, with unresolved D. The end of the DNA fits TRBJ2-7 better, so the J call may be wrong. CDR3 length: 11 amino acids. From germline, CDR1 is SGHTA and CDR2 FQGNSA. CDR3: CASSLYYEQYF. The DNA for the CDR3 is TGTGCCAGCAGCTTATATTACGAGCAGTACTTC.

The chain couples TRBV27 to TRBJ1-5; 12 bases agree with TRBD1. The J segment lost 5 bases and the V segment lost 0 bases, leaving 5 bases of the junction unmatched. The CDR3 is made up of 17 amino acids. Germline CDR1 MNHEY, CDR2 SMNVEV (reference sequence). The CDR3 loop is CASSLSWDRGRDQPQHF. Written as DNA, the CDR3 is TGTGCCAGCAGTTTATCGTGGGACAGGGGGCGCGATCAGCCCCAGCATTTT.

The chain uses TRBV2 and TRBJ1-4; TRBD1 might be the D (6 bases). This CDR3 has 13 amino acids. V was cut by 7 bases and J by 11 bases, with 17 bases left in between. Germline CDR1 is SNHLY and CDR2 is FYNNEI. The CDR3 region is CASKDRGREKLFF. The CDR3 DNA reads TGTGCCAGCAAGGACCGGGGGCGGGAGAAACTGTTTTTT.

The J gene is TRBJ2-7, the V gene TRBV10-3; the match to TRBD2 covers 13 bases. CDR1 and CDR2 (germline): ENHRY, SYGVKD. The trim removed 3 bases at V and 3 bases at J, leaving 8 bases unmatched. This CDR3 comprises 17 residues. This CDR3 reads CAISEKGLAGPFYEQYF. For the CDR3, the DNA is TGTGCCATCAGTGAAAAGGGACTAGCGGGACCCTTCTACGAGCAGTACTTC.

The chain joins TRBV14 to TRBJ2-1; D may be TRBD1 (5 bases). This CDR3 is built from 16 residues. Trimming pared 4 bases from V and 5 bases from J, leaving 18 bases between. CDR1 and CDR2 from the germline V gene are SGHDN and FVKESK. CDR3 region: CASSRQGGSVNNEQFF. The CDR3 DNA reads TGTGCCAGCAGCCGGCAGGGCGGTTCAGTTAACAATGAGCAGTTCTTC.

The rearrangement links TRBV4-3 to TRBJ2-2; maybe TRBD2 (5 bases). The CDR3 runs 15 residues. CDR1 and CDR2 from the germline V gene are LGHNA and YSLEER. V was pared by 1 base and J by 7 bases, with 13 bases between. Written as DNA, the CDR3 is TGCGCCAGCAGCCAAGTCGTAGCGTGGGGCGGGGAGCTGTTTTTT. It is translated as CASSQVVAWGGELFF.

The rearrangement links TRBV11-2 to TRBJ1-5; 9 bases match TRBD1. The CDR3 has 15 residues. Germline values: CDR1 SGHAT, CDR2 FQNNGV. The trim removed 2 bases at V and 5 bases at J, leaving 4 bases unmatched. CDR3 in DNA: TGTGCCAGCAGCTTAAATACAGGGGGCCATCAGCCCCAGCATTTT. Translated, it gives CASSLNTGGHQPQHF.

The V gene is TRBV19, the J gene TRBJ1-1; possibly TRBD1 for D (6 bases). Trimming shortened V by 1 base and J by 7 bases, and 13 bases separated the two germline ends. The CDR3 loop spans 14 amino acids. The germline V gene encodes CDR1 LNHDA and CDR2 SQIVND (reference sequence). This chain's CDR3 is CASSIVRGAREAFF. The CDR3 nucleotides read TGTGCCAGTAGTATAGTACGGGGGGCTCGTGAAGCTTTCTTT.

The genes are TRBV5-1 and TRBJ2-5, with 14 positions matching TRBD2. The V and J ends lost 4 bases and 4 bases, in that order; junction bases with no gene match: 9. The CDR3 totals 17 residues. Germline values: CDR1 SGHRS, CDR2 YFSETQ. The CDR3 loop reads CASSPGGTSGSRETQYF. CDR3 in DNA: TGCGCCAGCAGCCCCGGTGGGACTAGCGGGAGTCGAGAGACCCAGTACTTC.

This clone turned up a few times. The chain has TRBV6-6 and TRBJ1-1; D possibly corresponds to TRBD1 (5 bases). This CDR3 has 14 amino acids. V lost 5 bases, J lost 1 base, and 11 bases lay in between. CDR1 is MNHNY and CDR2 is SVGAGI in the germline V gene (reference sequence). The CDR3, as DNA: TGTGCCAGCAGTCAGGCTCAGGGGAACACTGAAGCTTTCTTT. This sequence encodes CASSQAQGNTEAFF.

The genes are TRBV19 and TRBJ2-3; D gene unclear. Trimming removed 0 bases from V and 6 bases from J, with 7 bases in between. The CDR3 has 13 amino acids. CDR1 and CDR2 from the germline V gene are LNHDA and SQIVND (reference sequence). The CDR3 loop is CASSIDLSDTQYF. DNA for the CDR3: TGTGCCAGTAGTATAGATCTTTCTGATACGCAGTATTTT.

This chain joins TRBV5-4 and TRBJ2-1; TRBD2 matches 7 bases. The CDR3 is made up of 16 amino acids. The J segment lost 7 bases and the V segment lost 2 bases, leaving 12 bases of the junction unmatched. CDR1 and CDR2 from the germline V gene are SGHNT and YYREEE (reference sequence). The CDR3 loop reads CASSLSREEVLNEQFF. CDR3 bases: TGTGCCAGCAGCTTAAGTCGGGAGGAGGTATTGAATGAGCAGTTCTTC.

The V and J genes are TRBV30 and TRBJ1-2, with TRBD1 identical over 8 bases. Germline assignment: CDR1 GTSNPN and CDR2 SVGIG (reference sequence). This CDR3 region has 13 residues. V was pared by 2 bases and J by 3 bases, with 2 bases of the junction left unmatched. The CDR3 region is CAWSYRGDYGYTF. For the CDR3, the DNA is TGTGCCTGGAGTTACAGGGGGGACTATGGCTACACCTTC.

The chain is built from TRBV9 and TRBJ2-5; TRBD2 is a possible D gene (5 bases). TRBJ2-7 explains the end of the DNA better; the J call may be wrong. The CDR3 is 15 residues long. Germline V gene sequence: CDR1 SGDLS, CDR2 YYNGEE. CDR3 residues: CASSFTSGFPSEQYF. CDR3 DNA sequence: TGTGCCAGCAGCTTCACATCGGGATTTCCTAGCGAGCAGTACTTC.

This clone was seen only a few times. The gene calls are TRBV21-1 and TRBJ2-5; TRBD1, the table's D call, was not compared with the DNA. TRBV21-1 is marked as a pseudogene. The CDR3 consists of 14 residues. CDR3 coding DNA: TGTGCCAGCAGCTTCGTCACAGAACAAGAGACCCAGTACTTC. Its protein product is CASSFVTEQETQYF.

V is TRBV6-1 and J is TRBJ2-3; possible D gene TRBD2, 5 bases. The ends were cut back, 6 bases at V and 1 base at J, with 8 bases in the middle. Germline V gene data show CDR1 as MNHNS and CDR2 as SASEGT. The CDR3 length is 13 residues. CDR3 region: CASRREGTDTQYF. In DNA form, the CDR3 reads TGTGCCAGCAGGAGGGAAGGCACAGATACGCAGTATTTT.

CDR3 DNA sequence: TGTGCCGGGGAAGCGGGAGAGACCCAGTACTTC. Its protein product is CAGEAGETQYF. The chain carries TRBV7-9 and TRBJ2-5; D perhaps matches TRBD2 (6 bases). Trimming cost V 11 bases and J 4 bases, with 11 bases left between them. CDR3 length equals 11 residues. Germline V lookup: CDR1 SEHNR, CDR2 FQNEAQ (reference sequence).

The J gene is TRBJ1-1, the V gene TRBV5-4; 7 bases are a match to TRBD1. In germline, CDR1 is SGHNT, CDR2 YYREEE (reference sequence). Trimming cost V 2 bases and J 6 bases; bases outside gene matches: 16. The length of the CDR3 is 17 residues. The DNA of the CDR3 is TGTGCCAGCAGCTTTCGGGACAGCCCGCGCAGGAGGGCTGAAGCTTTCTTT. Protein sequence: CASSFRDSPRRRAEAFF.

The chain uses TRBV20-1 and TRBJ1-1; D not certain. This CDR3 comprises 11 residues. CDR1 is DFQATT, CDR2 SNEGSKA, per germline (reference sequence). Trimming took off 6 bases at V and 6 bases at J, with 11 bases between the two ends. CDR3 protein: CSAEEIPEAFF. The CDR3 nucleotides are TGCAGTGCAGAGGAAATTCCTGAAGCTTTCTTT.

The CDR3 region is CASSQVLGLDEQYF. The CDR3 nucleotides read TGTGCCAGCAGCCAAGTACTAGGGCTTGACGAGCAGTACTTC. The gene calls are TRBV4-2 and TRBJ2-7, with D possibly being TRBD2 (5 bases). The germline gives CDR1 LGHNA, CDR2 YNFKEQ. CDR3 length: 14 amino acids. V lost 1 base, J lost 5 bases, and 12 bases lay in between.

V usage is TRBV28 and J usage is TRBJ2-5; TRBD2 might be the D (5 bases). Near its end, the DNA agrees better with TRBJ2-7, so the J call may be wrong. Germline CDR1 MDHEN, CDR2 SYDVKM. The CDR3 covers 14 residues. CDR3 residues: CASSLHGIPYEQYF. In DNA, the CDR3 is TGTGCCAGCAGTTTACACGGGATCCCCTACGAGCAGTACTTC.

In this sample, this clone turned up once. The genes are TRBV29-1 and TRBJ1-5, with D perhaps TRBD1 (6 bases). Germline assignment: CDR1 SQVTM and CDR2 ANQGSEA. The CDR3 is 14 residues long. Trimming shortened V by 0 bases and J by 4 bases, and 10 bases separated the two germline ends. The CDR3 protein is CSVEDPQGNQPQHF. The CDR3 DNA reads TGCAGCGTTGAAGATCCCCAGGGGAATCAGCCCCAGCATTTT.

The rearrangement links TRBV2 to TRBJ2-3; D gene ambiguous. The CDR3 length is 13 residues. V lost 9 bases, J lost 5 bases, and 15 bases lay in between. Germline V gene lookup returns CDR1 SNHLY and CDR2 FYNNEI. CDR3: CASILERQDTQYF. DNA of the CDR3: TGTGCCAGTATCCTAGAGAGGCAAGATACGCAGTATTTT.

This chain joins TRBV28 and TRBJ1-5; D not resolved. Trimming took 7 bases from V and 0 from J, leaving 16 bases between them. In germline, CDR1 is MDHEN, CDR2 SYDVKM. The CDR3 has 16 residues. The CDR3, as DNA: TGTGCCAGCACCATTGGCGGAATTAATAGCAATCAGCCCCAGCATTTT. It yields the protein CASTIGGINSNQPQHF. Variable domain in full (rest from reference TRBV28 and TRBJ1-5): DVKVTQSSRYLVKRTGEKVFLECVQDMDHENMFWYRQDPGLGLRLIYFSYDVKMKEKGDIPEGYSVSREKKERFSLILESASTNQTSMYLCASTIGGINSNQPQHFGDGTRLSIL.